The clone carrying this T cell receptor (beta chain) was recorded once. What it binds is not known. With 60 Vbeta and 13 Jbeta primers, the PCR was carried out. TCRdb's table, derived via immunoSEQ multiplex PCR, lists solely in-frame clones and lacks some. The sample includes 150,000 to 200,000 clones, around 84% of them seen just once. These data come from a study of cytomegalovirus exposure and HLA in healthy donors. Across the whole study: Of all 370 or so donors who were genotyped, roughly 83% belonged to the Caucasian-associated ancestry cluster.

Germline CDR1 SGHTA, CDR2 FQGNSA. This CDR3 spans 15 amino acids. Trimming took 3 bases from V and 4 from J; bases not matched to a gene: 5. Study results and caveats: Because they were indistinguishable, some V segments, including TRBV6-2 and TRBV6-3, were excluded.

Sequenced: PBMCs. The receptor was derived from a woman under 30 in good health and CMV-seronegative. The chain carries TRBV7-2 and TRBJ1-1; 10 bases agree with TRBD1. The DNA of the CDR3 is TGTGCCAGCAGCTTGGTCGGACAGGGGGGCACTGAAGCTTTCTTT. It specifies CASSLVGQGGTEAFF. Supplemented by reference TRBV7-2 and TRBJ1-1, the full variable domain reads GAGVSQSPSNKVTEKGKDVELRCDPISGHTALYWYRQSLGQGLEFLIYFQGNSAPDKSGLPSDRFSAERTGGSVSTLTIQRTQQEDSAVYLCASSLVGQGGTEAFFGQGTRLTVV.